This is a list of T cell receptor beta chains from one sample in a study of PD-1 blockade in classical Hodgkin lymphoma. TCRdb's copy holds only in-frame clones and misses some; the assay was immunoSEQ multiplex PCR. The sample has about 94,000 clones; around 93% are singletons. Sequencing was performed on peripheral blood mononuclear cells (PBMCs), taken before the fourth cycle of nivolumab. Receptor source: a human donor with classical Hodgkin lymphoma. CDR3s leave out the opening cysteine and the closing phenylalanine or tryptophan. Each record gives: CDR3 protein, clone size, J gene, V gene. Not every row has a clone size; where given, it reads once, few, many or a size class.

CDR3 protein: ASSLGGFAGNTIY
clone size: -
J gene: TRBJ1-3
V gene: TRBV7-2

CDR3 protein: ASSLGRLAESYEQY
clone size: -
J gene: TRBJ2-7
V gene: TRBV2

CDR3 protein: ASSLMTGVANEQF
clone size: -
J gene: TRBJ2-1
V gene: TRBV27

CDR3 protein: ASSEAMGATNEKLF
clone size: once
J gene: TRBJ1-4
V gene: TRBV6-1

CDR3 protein: ASSSQGVSGNTIY
clone size: -
J gene: TRBJ1-3
V gene: TRBV7-9

CDR3 protein: ASSPPEGRGEKLF
clone size: -
J gene: TRBJ1-4
V gene: TRBV5-1

CDR3 protein: ASSLITAGREQF
clone size: -
J gene: TRBJ2-1
V gene: TRBV28

CDR3 protein: ASSPSGGLRNGYT
clone size: -
J gene: TRBJ1-2
V gene: TRBV9

CDR3 protein: ASSLQGGRLNTEAF
clone size: -
J gene: TRBJ1-1
V gene: TRBV7-8

CDR3 protein: ASSWGLAGTDTQY
clone size: -
J gene: TRBJ2-3
V gene: TRBV5-6

CDR3 protein: ASSVGHEAEAF
clone size: -
J gene: TRBJ1-1
V gene: TRBV9

CDR3 protein: ASSLEGLVPEQF
clone size: -
J gene: TRBJ2-1
V gene: TRBV5-1

CDR3 protein: ASSLGQGGTYEQY
clone size: once
J gene: TRBJ2-7
V gene: TRBV5-4

CDR3 protein: ASSDDLEPQH
clone size: few
J gene: TRBJ1-5
V gene: TRBV5-6

CDR3 protein: ASRLAGAHEQF
clone size: -
J gene: TRBJ2-1
V gene: TRBV27

CDR3 protein: ASSQPTSGTHNEQF
clone size: -
J gene: TRBJ2-1
V gene: TRBV4-1

CDR3 protein: ASSSRSDTQY
clone size: once
J gene: TRBJ2-3
V gene: TRBV7-3

CDR3 protein: ASSDPGRAEAF
clone size: -
J gene: TRBJ1-1
V gene: TRBV6-4

CDR3 protein: ASSLNVGGAGNTIY
clone size: -
J gene: TRBJ1-3
V gene: TRBV28

CDR3 protein: ASSLWPGINYGYT
clone size: -
J gene: TRBJ1-2
V gene: TRBV7-2

CDR3 protein: ASSLGGSNTEAF
clone size: -
J gene: TRBJ1-1
V gene: TRBV28

CDR3 protein: ASSRSPTEAF
clone size: -
J gene: TRBJ1-1
V gene: TRBV6-6

CDR3 protein: ASSPRTGSYEQY
clone size: -
J gene: TRBJ2-7
V gene: TRBV9

CDR3 protein: ASSSTDSGTTNEKLF
clone size: -
J gene: TRBJ1-4
V gene: TRBV11-2

CDR3 protein: ASSQDLDSEAF
clone size: few
J gene: TRBJ1-1
V gene: TRBV14

CDR3 protein: ASSIRDRVQETQY
clone size: -
J gene: TRBJ2-5
V gene: TRBV19

CDR3 protein: ASRTRGEQF
clone size: -
J gene: TRBJ2-1
V gene: TRBV5-6

CDR3 protein: SVGGGRLAGAGELF
clone size: -
J gene: TRBJ2-2
V gene: TRBV29-1

CDR3 protein: ATHPLGLGSYNEQF
clone size: -
J gene: TRBJ2-1
V gene: TRBV27

CDR3 protein: ASSILAGEINEQF
clone size: -
J gene: TRBJ2-1
V gene: TRBV19

CDR3 protein: ASSDNGSPNYGYT
clone size: -
J gene: TRBJ1-2
V gene: TRBV2

CDR3 protein: ASSPGRKSYNEQF
clone size: -
J gene: TRBJ2-1
V gene: TRBV6-5

CDR3 protein: ASSLANQPQH
clone size: -
J gene: TRBJ1-5
V gene: TRBV28

CDR3 protein: STERGGGPEQF
clone size: once
J gene: TRBJ2-1
V gene: TRBV29-1

CDR3 protein: ASSLKETQY
clone size: -
J gene: TRBJ2-5
V gene: TRBV5-1

CDR3 protein: ASSYASGRGSYEQY
clone size: -
J gene: TRBJ2-7
V gene: TRBV6-5

CDR3 protein: SVVGGPGLAATSYEQY
clone size: -
J gene: TRBJ2-7
V gene: TRBV29-1

CDR3 protein: ASSETGASYNEQF
clone size: -
J gene: TRBJ2-1
V gene: TRBV10-1

CDR3 protein: ASSFLSGAS
clone size: few
J gene: TRBJ2-7
V gene: TRBV5-6

CDR3 protein: ASSLGGQGTEQY
clone size: -
J gene: TRBJ2-7
V gene: TRBV7-6

CDR3 protein: ASSVTGGGNTGELF
clone size: -
J gene: TRBJ2-2
V gene: TRBV9

CDR3 protein: ASSRGGKGEFSYEQY
clone size: -
J gene: TRBJ2-7
V gene: TRBV4-1

CDR3 protein: ASSLGTVYSYEQY
clone size: -
J gene: TRBJ2-7
V gene: TRBV7-9

CDR3 protein: ASSPGGRDEQF
clone size: -
J gene: TRBJ2-1
V gene: TRBV18

CDR3 protein: AWSDTSEAF
clone size: -
J gene: TRBJ1-1
V gene: TRBV30

CDR3 protein: ASSFPTSGARKY
clone size: -
J gene: TRBJ2-7
V gene: TRBV7-9

CDR3 protein: ASSDRLAGLSYEQY
clone size: -
J gene: TRBJ2-7
V gene: TRBV9

CDR3 protein: ASIPLGGNTGELF
clone size: -
J gene: TRBJ2-2
V gene: TRBV27

CDR3 protein: ASRTGQALGNQPQH
clone size: few
J gene: TRBJ1-5
V gene: TRBV28

CDR3 protein: ASSLSRTSGPTDTQY
clone size: -
J gene: TRBJ2-3
V gene: TRBV27

CDR3 protein: ASSLDRGTGELF
clone size: -
J gene: TRBJ2-2
V gene: TRBV5-1